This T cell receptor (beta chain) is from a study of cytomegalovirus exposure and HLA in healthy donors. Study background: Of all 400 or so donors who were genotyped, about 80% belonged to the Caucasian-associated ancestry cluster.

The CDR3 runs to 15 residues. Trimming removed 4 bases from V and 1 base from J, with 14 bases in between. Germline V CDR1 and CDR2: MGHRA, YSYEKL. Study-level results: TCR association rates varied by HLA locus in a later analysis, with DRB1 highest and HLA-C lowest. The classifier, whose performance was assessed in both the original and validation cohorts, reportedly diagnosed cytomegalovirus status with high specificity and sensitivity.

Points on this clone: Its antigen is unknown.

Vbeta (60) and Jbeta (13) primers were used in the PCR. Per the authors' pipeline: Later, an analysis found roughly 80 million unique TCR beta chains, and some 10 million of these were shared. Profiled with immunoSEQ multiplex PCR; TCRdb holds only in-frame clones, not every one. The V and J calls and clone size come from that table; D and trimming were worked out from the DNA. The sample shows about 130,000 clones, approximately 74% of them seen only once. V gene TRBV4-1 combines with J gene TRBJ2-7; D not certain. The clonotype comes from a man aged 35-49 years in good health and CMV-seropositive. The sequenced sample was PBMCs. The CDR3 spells CASSPRGIGSYEQYF. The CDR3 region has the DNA TGCGCCAGCAGCCCTCGAGGTATTGGGTCCTACGAGCAGTACTTC.